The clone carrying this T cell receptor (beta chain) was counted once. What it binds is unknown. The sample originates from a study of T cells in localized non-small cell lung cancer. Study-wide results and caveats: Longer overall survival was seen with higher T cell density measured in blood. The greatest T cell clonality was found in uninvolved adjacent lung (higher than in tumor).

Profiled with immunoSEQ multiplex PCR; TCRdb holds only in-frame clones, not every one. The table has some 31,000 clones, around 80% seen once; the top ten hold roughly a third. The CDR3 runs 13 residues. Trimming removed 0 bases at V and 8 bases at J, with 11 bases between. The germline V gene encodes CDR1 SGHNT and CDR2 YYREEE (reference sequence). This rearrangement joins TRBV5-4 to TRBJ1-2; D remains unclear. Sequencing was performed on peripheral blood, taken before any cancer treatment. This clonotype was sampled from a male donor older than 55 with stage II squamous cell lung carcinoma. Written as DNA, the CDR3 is TGTGCCAGCAGCTTGGCGGGGATAGGAGGCTACACCTTC. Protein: CASSLAGIGGYTF. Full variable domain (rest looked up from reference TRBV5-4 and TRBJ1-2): ETGVTQSPTHLIKTRGQQVTLRCSSQSGHNTVSWYQQALGQGPQFIFQYYREEENGRGNFPPRFSGLQFPNYSSELNVNALELDDSALYLCASSLAGIGGYTFGSGTRLTVV.